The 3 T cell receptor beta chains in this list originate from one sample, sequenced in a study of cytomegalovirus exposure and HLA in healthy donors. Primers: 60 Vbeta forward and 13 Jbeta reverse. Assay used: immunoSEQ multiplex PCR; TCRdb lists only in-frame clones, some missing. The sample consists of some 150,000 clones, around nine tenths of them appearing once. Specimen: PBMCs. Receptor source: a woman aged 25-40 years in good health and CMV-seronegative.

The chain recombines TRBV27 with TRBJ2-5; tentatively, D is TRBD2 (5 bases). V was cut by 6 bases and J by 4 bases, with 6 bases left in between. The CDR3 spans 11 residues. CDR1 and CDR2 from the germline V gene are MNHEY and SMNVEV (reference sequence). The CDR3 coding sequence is TGTGCCAGCAGGGCGGGAGAGACCCAGTACTTC. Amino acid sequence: CASRAGETQYF.

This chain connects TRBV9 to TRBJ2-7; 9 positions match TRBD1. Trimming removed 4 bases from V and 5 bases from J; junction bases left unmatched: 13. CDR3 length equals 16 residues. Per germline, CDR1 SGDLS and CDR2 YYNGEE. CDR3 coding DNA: TGTGCCAGCAGCCCGCGCCAGGGACAGGGTGGCGACGAGCAGTACTTC. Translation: CASSPRQGQGGDEQYF.

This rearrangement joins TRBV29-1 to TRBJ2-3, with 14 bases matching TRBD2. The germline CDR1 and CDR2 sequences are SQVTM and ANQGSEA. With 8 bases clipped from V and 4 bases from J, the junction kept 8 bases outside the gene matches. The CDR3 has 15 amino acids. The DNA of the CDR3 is TGCAGCCTGAAGGGACTAGCGGGAGATCCAGATACGCAGTATTTT. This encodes CSLKGLAGDPDTQYF.